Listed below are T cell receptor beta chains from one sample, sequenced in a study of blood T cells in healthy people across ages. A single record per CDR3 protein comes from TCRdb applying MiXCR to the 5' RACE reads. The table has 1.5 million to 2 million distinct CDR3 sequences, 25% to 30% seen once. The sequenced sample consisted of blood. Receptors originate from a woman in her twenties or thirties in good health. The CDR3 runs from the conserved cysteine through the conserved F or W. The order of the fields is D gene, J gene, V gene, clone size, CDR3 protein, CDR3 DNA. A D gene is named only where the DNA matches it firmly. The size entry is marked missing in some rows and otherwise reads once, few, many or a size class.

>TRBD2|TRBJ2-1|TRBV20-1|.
CSAASGGSYNEQFF
TGCAGTGCAGCTAGCGGGGGTTCCTACAATGAGCAGTTCTTC
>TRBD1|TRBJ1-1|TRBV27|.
CASKTRTGVNTEAFF
TGTGCCAGCAAAACCCGGACAGGGGTGAACACTGAAGCTTTCTTT
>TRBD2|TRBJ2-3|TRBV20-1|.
CSALRASGGPPGTDTQYF
TGCAGTGCTCTAAGGGCGAGCGGGGGGCCCCCGGGCACAGATACGCAGTATTTT
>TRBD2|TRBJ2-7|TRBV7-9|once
CASSLGLAGSGYNEQYF
TGTGCCAGCAGCTTGGGACTAGCGGGATCGGGCTACAATGAGCAGTACTTC
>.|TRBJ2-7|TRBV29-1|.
CSFERAGTYEQYF
TGCAGCTTTGAACGGGCAGGGACCTACGAGCAGTACTTC
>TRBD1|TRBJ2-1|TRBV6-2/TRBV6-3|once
CASRRGDRGSYNEQFF
TGTGCCAGCAGACGTGGGGACAGGGGCTCCTACAATGAGCAGTTCTTC
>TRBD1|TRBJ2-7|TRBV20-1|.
CSARAGQGIYEQYF
TGCAGTGCTAGAGCGGGACAGGGAATCTACGAGCAGTACTTC
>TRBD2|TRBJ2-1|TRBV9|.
CASSAGGWDNEQFF
TGTGCCAGCAGCGCCGGGGGGTGGGACAATGAGCAGTTCTTC
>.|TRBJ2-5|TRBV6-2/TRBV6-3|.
CASSYGAGRRETQYF
TGTGCCAGCAGTTACGGTGCGGGAAGGCGAGAGACCCAGTACTTC
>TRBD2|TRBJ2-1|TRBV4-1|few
CASSQDQASGGSEQFF
TGCGCCAGCAGCCAAGATCAGGCTAGCGGGGGGAGTGAGCAGTTCTTC
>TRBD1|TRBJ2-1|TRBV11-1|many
CASSEGQGSNEQFF
TGTGCCAGCAGCGAGGGACAGGGGTCCAATGAGCAGTTCTTC
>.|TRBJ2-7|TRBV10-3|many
CAISEGLNVQYF
TGTGCCATCAGTGAGGGTCTTAATGTGCAGTACTTC
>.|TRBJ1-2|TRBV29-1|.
CSVESNINYGYTF
TGCAGCGTTGAATCAAATATTAACTATGGCTACACCTTC
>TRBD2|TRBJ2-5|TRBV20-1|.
CSATKREGHETQYF
TGCAGTGCTACGAAGCGGGAGGGCCACGAGACCCAGTACTTC
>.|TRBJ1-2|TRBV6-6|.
CASSYSATANYGYTF
TGTGCCAGCAGTTACTCTGCCACCGCTAACTATGGCTACACCTTC
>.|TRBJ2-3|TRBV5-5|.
CASSLTTLGTDTQYF
TGTGCCAGCAGCCTGACTACTCTCGGCACAGATACGCAGTATTTT
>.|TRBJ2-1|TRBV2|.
CASSDQRGTHNEQFF
TGTGCCAGCAGTGACCAGCGTGGTACCCACAATGAGCAGTTCTTC
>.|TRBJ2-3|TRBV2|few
CASSEEQDTQYF
TGTGCCAGCAGTGAAGAACAGGATACGCAGTATTTT
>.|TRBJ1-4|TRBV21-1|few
CASSKSTGAFPNEKLFF
TGTGCCAGCAGCAAATCGACAGGGGCATTTCCAAATGAAAAACTGTTTTTT
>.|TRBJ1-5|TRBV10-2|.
CASSEPSSGFYQPQHF
TGCGCCAGCAGTGAGCCGTCGTCAGGATTTTACCAGCCCCAGCATTTT
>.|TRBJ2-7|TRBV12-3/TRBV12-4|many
CASSWRQNSYEQYF
TGTGCCAGCTCCTGGAGGCAGAACTCCTACGAGCAGTACTTC
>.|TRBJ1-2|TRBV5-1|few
CASSPIGSTYGYTF
TGCGCCAGCAGCCCGATAGGCAGCACCTATGGCTACACCTTC
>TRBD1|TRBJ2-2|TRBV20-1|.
CSAPRTGELAGELFF
TGCAGTGCACCCCGGACAGGGGAGTTAGCCGGGGAGCTGTTTTTT
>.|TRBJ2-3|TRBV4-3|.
CASSPSPDDTQYF
TGCGCCAGCAGCCCCAGCCCTGATGATACGCAGTATTTT
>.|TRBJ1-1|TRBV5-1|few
CASSRPGTRNTEAFF
TGCGCCAGCAGCCGTCCCGGGACACGGAACACTGAAGCTTTCTTT
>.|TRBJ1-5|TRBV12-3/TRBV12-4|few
CASSLTSRQPQHF
TGTGCCAGCAGTTTAACATCCCGGCAGCCCCAGCATTTT
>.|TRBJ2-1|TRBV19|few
CASRMDGNSYNEQFF
TGTGCCAGTAGGATGGACGGGAACTCCTACAATGAGCAGTTCTTC
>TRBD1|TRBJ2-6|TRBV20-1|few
CSAYRRDREFSGANVLTF
TGCAGTGCTTATCGCCGGGACAGGGAATTCTCTGGGGCCAACGTCCTGACTTTC
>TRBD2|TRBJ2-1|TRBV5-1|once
CASSLKREAFNNEQFF
TGCGCCAGCAGCCTCAAGCGGGAGGCTTTCAACAATGAGCAGTTCTTC
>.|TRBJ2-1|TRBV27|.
CASSQQGGPYNEQFF
TGTGCCAGCAGTCAACAGGGTGGTCCCTACAATGAGCAGTTCTTC
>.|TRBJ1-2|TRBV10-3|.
CAISDPGRNTNGYTF
TGTGCCATCAGTGACCCCGGACGGAATACAAACGGCTACACCTTC
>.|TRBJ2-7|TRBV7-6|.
CASSLEGGPDEQYF
TGTGCCAGCAGCTTGGAGGGGGGGCCCGACGAGCAGTACTTC
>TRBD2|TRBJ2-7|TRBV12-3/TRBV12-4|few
CASSPNSGSGYEQYF
TGTGCCAGCAGTCCCAATAGCGGGAGCGGATACGAGCAGTACTTC
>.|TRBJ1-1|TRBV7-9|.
CASSPGGQRAYTEAFF
TGTGCCAGCAGCCCCGGGGGGCAAAGAGCTTACACTGAAGCTTTCTTT
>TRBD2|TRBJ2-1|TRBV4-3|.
CASSQGSGRPLENEQFF
TGCGCCAGCAGCCAGGGATCCGGGAGGCCCCTTGAGAATGAGCAGTTCTTC
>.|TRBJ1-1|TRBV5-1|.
CASSPGPPNTEAFF
TGCGCCAGCAGCCCGGGACCGCCGAACACTGAAGCTTTCTTT
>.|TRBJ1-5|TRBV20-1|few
CSARYGNQPQHF
TGCAGTGCTAGGTATGGCAATCAGCCCCAGCATTTT
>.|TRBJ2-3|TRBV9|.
CASSVEGPDTQYF
TGTGCCAGCAGCGTAGAGGGGCCAGATACGCAGTATTTT
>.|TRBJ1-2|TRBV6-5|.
CASSSGGARYGYTF
TGTGCCAGCAGCTCCGGGGGGGCGAGATATGGCTACACCTTC
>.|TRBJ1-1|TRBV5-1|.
CASSSQLDTEAFF
TGCGCCAGCAGCTCCCAATTGGACACTGAAGCTTTCTTT
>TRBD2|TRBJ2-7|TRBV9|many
CASSVEASGTSYEQYF
TGTGCCAGCAGCGTAGAGGCTAGCGGCACTTCCTACGAGCAGTACTTC
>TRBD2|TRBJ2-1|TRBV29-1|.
CSVEPPEGSGREQFF
TGCAGCGTTGAACCTCCCGAGGGTAGCGGGAGAGAGCAGTTCTTC
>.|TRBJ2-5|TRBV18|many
CATGGDEETQYF
TGTGCCACCGGAGGGGATGAGGAGACCCAGTACTTC
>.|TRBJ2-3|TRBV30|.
CAWAAGGQEDTQYF
TGCGCCTGGGCGGCTGGGGGGCAGGAAGATACGCAGTATTTT
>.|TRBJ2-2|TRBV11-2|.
CASSLVGLSGELFF
TGTGCCAGCAGCTTAGTAGGATTGTCCGGGGAGCTGTTTTTT
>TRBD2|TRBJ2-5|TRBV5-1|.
CASRTGTSGARETQYF
TGCGCCAGCAGAACGGGGACTAGCGGGGCTCGGGAGACCCAGTACTTC
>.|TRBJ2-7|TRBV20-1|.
CSARTRQLSYEQYF
TGCAGTGCTCGGACCAGACAGCTTTCCTACGAGCAGTACTTC
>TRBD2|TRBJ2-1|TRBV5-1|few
CASTPAGGVYNEQFF
TGCGCCAGCACCCCAGCGGGGGGGGTCTACAATGAGCAGTTCTTC
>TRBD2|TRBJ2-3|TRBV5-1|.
CASAAGLAGRDTQYF
TGCGCCAGCGCCGCTGGGCTAGCGGGGCGAGATACGCAGTATTTT
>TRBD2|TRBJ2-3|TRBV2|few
CASSEALAGRTDTQYF
TGTGCCAGCAGTGAAGCCCTAGCGGGTCGCACAGATACGCAGTATTTT
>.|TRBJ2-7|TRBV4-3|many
CASSQDVGGKTYEQYF
TGCGCCAGCAGCCAAGATGTTGGCGGGAAGACCTACGAGCAGTACTTC
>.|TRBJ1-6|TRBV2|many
CASRTGTSNSPLHF
TGTGCCAGCAGGACCGGGACCTCGAATTCACCCCTCCACTTT